These 31 T cell receptor beta chains were sequenced from one sample in a study of glioma-infiltrating T cells. TCR alpha and beta CDR3 regions were amplified from RNA using iRepertoire nested multiplex PCR. TCRdb itself ran the multiplex PCR reads through MiXCR, one entry per CDR3 protein. This sample has roughly 200,000 distinct CDR3 sequences, with 32% found just once. Material for sequencing was glioma tissue, nonneoplastic brain tissue, or PBMCs (not recorded which). All receptors derive from a human donor with low-grade glioma or glioblastoma, undergoing nonglioma brain surgery, or in good health (not recorded which).

This clonotype was recorded at least ten times. The chain combines TRBV15 with TRBJ1-1; D unresolved. This CDR3 spans 15 amino acids. CDR1 LNHNV and CDR2 YYDKDF come from the germline V gene (reference sequence). Trimming removed 5 bases at V and 1 base at J, with 14 bases between. DNA of the CDR3: TGTGCCACCAGCCTTTTGCCAGGAGCGAACACTGAAGCTTTCTTT. Protein sequence: CATSLLPGANTEAFF.

Note on this clonotype: One end of the junction does not line up with germline, which may come from a read error. The rearrangement uses TRBV6-1 and TRBJ2-3; a possible D gene is TRBD2 (6 bases). The CDR3 runs 16 residues. CDR1 and CDR2 from the germline V gene are MNHNS and SASEGT. CDR3 protein: CASKTISGSTTDTHYF. The CDR3 DNA sequence: TGTGCCAGCAAGACTATTAGCGGTAGTACCACAGATACGCATTATTTT.

Notes on this clonotype: Since a much larger clone is just one base distant, this may be a read error. The chain links TRBV29-1 to TRBJ2-1, with 8 bases matching TRBD1. The CDR3 extends over 13 amino acids. Germline V gene sequence: CDR1 SQVTM, CDR2 ANQGSEA. CDR3 DNA sequence: TGCAGCGTGGAATCTGACAGGGGCAATGAGAAGTTCTTC. Translation: CSVESDRGNEKFF.

This clonotype was seen only a few times. CDR3 nucleotide sequence: TGTGCCAGCAGTTCCGGGACAGGGCTACTTAAGAGCGCCTACGAGCAGTACTTC. Encoded protein: CASSSGTGLLKSAYEQYF. This chain connects TRBV28 to TRBJ2-7; 9 nucleotides line up with TRBD1. This CDR3 contains 18 residues. With 4 bases clipped from V and 2 bases from J, the junction kept 15 bases outside the gene matches. Germline loops: CDR1 MDHEN, CDR2 SYDVKM.

This clonotype was counted many times. The chain carries TRBV20-1 and TRBJ1-5; D uncertain. The germline gives CDR1 DFQATT, CDR2 SNEGSKA (reference sequence). V dropped 5 bases and J dropped 2 bases, with 7 bases sitting between them. The CDR3 contains 12 residues. The CDR3 bases are TGCAGTGCTCGACGGGGCAATCAGCCCCAGCATTTT. Protein: CSARRGNQPQHF.

V gene TRBV12-3 or TRBV12-4 combines with J gene TRBJ1-1; D remains ambiguous. Trimming shortened V by 7 bases and J by 4 bases, and 16 bases separated the two germline ends. CDR3 length: 14 residues. The CDR3: CASISAGGITEAFF. CDR3 sequence (DNA): TGTGCCAGCATTAGCGCGGGCGGAATCACTGAAGCTTTCTTT.

The rearrangement links TRBV12-5 to TRBJ2-3; D remains ambiguous. The CDR3 sequence is 15 residues long. V lost 6 bases and J lost 2, with 15 bases in between. Germline V gene data show CDR1 as LGHNT and CDR2 as FRNRAP. The CDR3 loop is CASGLAIWVTDTQYF. DNA for the CDR3: TGTGCTAGTGGCCTCGCCATCTGGGTCACAGATACGCAGTATTTT. Full variable domain (rest looked up from reference TRBV12-5 and TRBJ2-3): DARVTQTPRHKVTEMGQEVTMRCQPILGHNTVFWYRQTMMQGLELLAYFRNRAPLDDSGMPKDRFSAEMPDATLATLKIQPSEPRDSAVYFCASGLAIWVTDTQYFGPGTRLTVL.

Of note for this clonotype: A clone one base away is much larger, so this may be a read error. The chain couples TRBV5-6 to TRBJ1-1; maybe TRBD1 (5 bases). The CDR3 extends over 15 amino acids. Germline V gene data show CDR1 as SGHDT and CDR2 as YYEEEE. The CDR3 sequence: CASSLEPGRSTEALF. In nucleotides, the CDR3 is TGCGCCAGCAGCTTGGAACCAGGGCGATCCACTGAAGCTTTGTTT.

This clonotype was recorded at least ten times. The chain is built from TRBV28 and TRBJ2-3; 14 bases map to TRBD2. V gave up 8 bases and J gave up 0 bases; unmatched junction bases: 4. Germline V gene lookup returns CDR1 MDHEN and CDR2 SYDVKM. The CDR3 loop spans 16 amino acids. The CDR3 DNA sequence: TGTGCCAGCGATGGGACTAGCGGGAGTAGCACAGATACGCAGTATTTT. Its protein is CASDGTSGSSTDTQYF.

V usage is TRBV30 and J usage is TRBJ2-1; D possibly corresponds to TRBD2 (5 bases). V gave up 3 bases and J gave up 3 bases, with 15 bases separating them. The CDR3 spans 15 residues. Germline V lookup: CDR1 GTSNPN, CDR2 SVGIG (reference sequence). CDR3 sequence: CAWSRSGKNYNEQFF. DNA for the CDR3: TGTGCCTGGAGCCGTTCCGGGAAAAACTACAATGAGCAGTTCTTC. Looking up the rest from reference TRBV30 and TRBJ2-1 gives the full variable domain: SQTIHQWPATLVQPVGSPLSLECTVEGTSNPNLYWYRQAAGRGLQLLFYSVGIGQISSEVPQNLSASRPQDRQFILSSKKLLLSDSGFYLCAWSRSGKNYNEQFFGPGTRLTVL.

The chain combines TRBV5-1 with TRBJ2-3; 12 bases align to TRBD2. The CDR3 extends over 16 amino acids. V dropped 3 bases and J dropped 5; count of bases not matched to a gene: 7. Germline CDR1 and CDR2: SGHRS and YFSETQ. In DNA, the CDR3 is TGCGCCAGCAGCTCCTCTAGCGGGAGGGGTGGAGATACGCAGTATTTT. Its protein product is CASSSSSGRGGDTQYF.

Worth noting for this clonotype: The conserved phenylalanine or tryptophan is not found at the CDR3 terminus, so this likely reflects a read error. The CDR3 DNA sequence: TGCAGTGCTGGTGGGACTAGCGGGATGGGCGAGCAGTTCCTC. This sequence encodes CSAGGTSGMGEQFL. The chain employs TRBV20-1 and TRBJ2-1, with 13 bases lining up with TRBD2. This CDR3 has 14 amino acids. V shed 5 bases and J 10 bases; nucleotides not matched to a gene: 8. Germline-derived CDR1 and CDR2 are DFQATT and SNEGSKA (reference sequence).

Ten or more counts support this clonotype. The rearrangement links TRBV20-1 to TRBJ2-1; 8 nucleotides align to TRBD2. After removal of 2 bases from V and 6 bases from J, the junction contained 9 bases not matched to a gene. The CDR3 covers 15 residues. Per the germline V gene, CDR1 is DFQATT and CDR2 is SNEGSKA (reference sequence). The CDR3 sequence: CSARQPGLVGNEQFF. In nucleotides, the CDR3 is TGCAGTGCTAGACAACCGGGACTAGTAGGCAATGAGCAGTTCTTC.

As for this clonotype: A much larger clone differs by one base, so this may be a read error. The chain carries TRBV7-6 and TRBJ1-3; D unresolved. The CDR3 is 16 amino acids. The V end lost 4 bases, the J end lost 0 bases, and 13 bases lay between the germline ends. Germline V lookup: CDR1 SGHVS, CDR2 FNYEAQ. This chain's CDR3 is CASSSGFRNSGNTIYF. CDR3 nucleotides: TGTGCCAGCAGCTCGGGGTTCAGAAACTCTGGAAACACCATATATTTT.

This clonotype occurred many times. This chain links TRBV5-1 with TRBJ2-7; 11 bases align to TRBD1. V lost 1 base to trimming and J lost 2 bases; unmatched junction nucleotides: 5. This CDR3 is built from 16 residues. Per the germline V gene, CDR1 is SGHRS and CDR2 is YFSETQ. This chain's CDR3 is CASSLSPGQGAYEQYF. The CDR3 region has the DNA TGCGCCAGCAGCTTGTCCCCGGGACAGGGGGCCTACGAGCAGTACTTC.

Worth noting for this clonotype: With a much larger clone just one base away, this may be a read error. The V gene is TRBV19, the J gene TRBJ2-5, with unresolved D. Germline V gives CDR1 LNHDA, CDR2 SQIVND (reference sequence). Trimming removed 5 bases from V and 12 bases from J, with 22 bases in between. The CDR3 is 14 amino acids. Here the CDR3 DNA reads TGTGCCAGTAGTTTCCGCCGGGCCCAAGACCCCAAGTACTTC. Translation gives CASSFRRAQDPKYF.

This clonotype was seen at least ten times. The chain is built from TRBV27 and TRBJ2-1; 8 positions agree with TRBD2. Germline values: CDR1 MNHEY, CDR2 SMNVEV (reference sequence). The length of the CDR3 is 17 residues. Trimming took 7 bases from V and 7 from J; bases not matched to a gene: 18. The CDR3 bases are TGTGCCAGCACCGGGACTAGTGTTACTTCGGCGGTGAATGAGCAGTTCTTC. Translated, it gives CASTGTSVTSAVNEQFF.

This clonotype was counted at least ten times. The genes are TRBV28 and TRBJ2-1; 7 bases agree with TRBD2. In germline, CDR1 is MDHEN, CDR2 SYDVKM. Trimming took 6 bases from V and 1 from J; bases not matched to a gene: 3. This CDR3 spans 14 amino acids. Written as DNA, the CDR3 is TGTGCCAGCAGCTATAGCGGGTCCTACAATGAGCAGTTCTTC. Protein sequence: CASSYSGSYNEQFF.

This clonotype was seen at least ten times. V gene TRBV12-3 or TRBV12-4 combines with J gene TRBJ2-3; D possibly uses TRBD1 or TRBD2 (5 bases each). With 6 bases removed from V and 0 bases from J, the gap between germline ends came to 10 bases. This CDR3 contains 14 residues. This chain's CDR3 is CASSPGASTDTQYF. In nucleotides, the CDR3 is TGTGCCAGCAGCCCCGGGGCGAGCACAGATACGCAGTATTTT.

This clonotype was detected many times. The chain recombines TRBV6-1 with TRBJ1-1; tentatively, D is TRBD1 (5 bases). The CDR3 loop spans 14 amino acids. With 5 bases removed from V and 10 bases from J, the gap between germline ends came to 20 bases. Germline V gene sequence: CDR1 MNHNS, CDR2 SASEGT. DNA for the CDR3: TGTGCCAGCAGTTATTCGCGAGGGGCGGAGGTAGCTTTCTTT. It is translated as CASSYSRGAEVAFF.

With regard to this clonotype: With a much larger clone just one base away, this may be a read error. The limits of the CDR3 on the DNA are not certain, so only TCRdb's listed CDR3 is given. V usage is TRBV7-2 and J usage is TRBJ2-3; the D call in the table, TRBD1, was not verified against the DNA. Germline CDR1 SGHTA, CDR2 FQGNSA. The CDR3 has 15 amino acids, counting both end residues. CDR3 protein: CASSFGTGSTDTRYF.

This chain connects TRBV6-6 to TRBJ2-7; possibly TRBD1 or TRBD2 for D (5 bases each). V was clipped by 6 bases and J by 5 bases, with 17 bases between them. CDR1 is MNHNY and CDR2 is SVGAGI in the germline V gene (reference sequence). CDR3 length: 14 residues. As DNA, the CDR3 is TGTGCCAGCAGCCAAGCGGCAGGGAAAGACGAGCAGTACTTC. It codes for CASSQAAGKDEQYF.

This clonotype appeared many times. The V call is TRBV6-2 or TRBV6-3, the J call TRBJ2-5; D is ambiguous. The CDR3 runs to 14 residues. V lost 0 bases, J lost 1 base, and 6 bases lay in between. CDR1 and CDR2 from the germline V gene are MNHEY and SVGEGT. Here the CDR3 reads CASSYSAAQETQYF. In nucleotides, the CDR3 is TGTGCCAGCAGTTACTCGGCCGCCCAAGAGACCCAGTACTTC.

This clonotype came up many times. The chain employs TRBV28 and TRBJ1-5; D not resolved. CDR3 size: 14 residues. V was trimmed by 8 bases and J by 5 bases, leaving 16 bases between them. CDR1 MDHEN and CDR2 SYDVKM come from the germline V gene. The CDR3 nucleotides read TGTGCCAGCCTCAGACGGGTAGCGGATCAGCCCCAGCATTTT. This codes for CASLRRVADQPQHF.

This clonotype was counted at least ten times. V is TRBV27 and J is TRBJ2-7, with TRBD2 matching over 7 bases. Per the germline V gene, CDR1 is MNHEY and CDR2 is SMNVEV (reference sequence). The CDR3 has 13 residues. J gave up 3 bases and V 2 bases, and 1 base lay outside the gene matches. Written as DNA, the CDR3 is TGTGCCAGCAGTTTAGGGAGGGTCTACGAGCAGTACTTC. This sequence encodes CASSLGRVYEQYF.

In regard to this clonotype: This may be a read error, as it is one base from a much larger clone. V usage is TRBV7-9 and J usage is TRBJ1-1; D not resolved. Germline lookup yields CDR1 SEHNR and CDR2 FQNEAQ (reference sequence). The CDR3 sequence is 13 residues long. DNA of the CDR3: TGTGCCACCCTCCGCGCAGCGAACGCTGAAGCTTTCTTT. Translated: CATLRAANAEAFF.

The genes are TRBV6-5 and TRBJ1-5; D perhaps matches TRBD1 (6 bases). Trimming stripped 2 bases from V and 11 bases from J, with 10 bases between. From germline, CDR1 is MNHEY and CDR2 SVGAGI. This CDR3 has 12 residues. This chain's CDR3 is CASSYRKGAQHF. The DNA of the CDR3 is TGTGCCAGCAGTTACCGGAAGGGGGCCCAGCATTTT.

At least ten counts were recorded for this clonotype. The chain carries TRBV20-1 and TRBJ2-1; the match to TRBD2 covers 9 bases. Germline CDR1 reads DFQATT; CDR2 reads SNEGSKA (reference sequence). The CDR3 covers 10 residues. V gave up 5 bases and J gave up 13 bases; unmatched junction bases: 3. The CDR3, as DNA: TGCAGTGCTCTGGGACTAGCACAGTTCTTC. Translated: CSALGLAQFF.

V usage is TRBV11-2 and J usage is TRBJ2-3; 7 bases agree with TRBD1. V lost 4 bases to trimming and J lost 5 bases; unmatched junction nucleotides: 6. The CDR3 sequence is 14 residues long. Germline V gene sequence: CDR1 SGHAT, CDR2 FQNNGV. The CDR3 reads CASSSWTGIDTQYF. The CDR3 nucleotides read TGTGCCAGCAGCTCTTGGACAGGCATAGATACGCAGTATTTT.

This clonotype was found a few times. The rearrangement uses TRBV4-3 and TRBJ1-2; 9 bases line up with TRBD1. The germline V gene encodes CDR1 LGHNA and CDR2 YSLEER. Germline trimming cut 1 base from V and 5 bases from J; bases unmatched to any gene: 11. The CDR3 spans 17 residues. CDR3 sequence (DNA): TGCGCCAGCAGCCAAGTAGGTGGGACAGGGAGTCGGTATGGCTACACCTTC. This gives the protein CASSQVGGTGSRYGYTF.

The sample holds many counts of this clonotype. The V call is TRBV20-1, the J call TRBJ2-3; 10 nucleotides agree with TRBD2. The junction had 5 bases not matched to a gene; V was cut back by 3 bases and J by 5 bases. From germline, CDR1 is DFQATT and CDR2 SNEGSKA (reference sequence). CDR3 length: 14 amino acids. The CDR3, as DNA: TGCAGTGCTAGGAGCCTAGCGGGAGAAGATACGCAGTATTTT. This codes for CSARSLAGEDTQYF.